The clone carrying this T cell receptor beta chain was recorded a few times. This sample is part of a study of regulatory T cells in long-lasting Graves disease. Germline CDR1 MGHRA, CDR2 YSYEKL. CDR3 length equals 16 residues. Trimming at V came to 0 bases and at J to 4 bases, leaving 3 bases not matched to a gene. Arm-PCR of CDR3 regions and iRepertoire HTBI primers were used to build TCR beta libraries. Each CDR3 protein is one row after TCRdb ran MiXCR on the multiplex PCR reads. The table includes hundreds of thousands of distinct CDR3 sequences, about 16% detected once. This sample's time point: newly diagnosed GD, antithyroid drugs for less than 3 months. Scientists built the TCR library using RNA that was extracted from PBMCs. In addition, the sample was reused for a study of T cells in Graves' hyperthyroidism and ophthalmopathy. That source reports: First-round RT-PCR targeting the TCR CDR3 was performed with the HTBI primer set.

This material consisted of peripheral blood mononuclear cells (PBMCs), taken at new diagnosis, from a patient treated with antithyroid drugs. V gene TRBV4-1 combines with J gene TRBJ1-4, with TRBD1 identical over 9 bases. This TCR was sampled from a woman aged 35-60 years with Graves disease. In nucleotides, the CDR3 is TGCGCCAGCAGCCAAGAGGGGACAGGGATTAATGAAAAACTGTTTTTT. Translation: CASSQEGTGINEKLFF.